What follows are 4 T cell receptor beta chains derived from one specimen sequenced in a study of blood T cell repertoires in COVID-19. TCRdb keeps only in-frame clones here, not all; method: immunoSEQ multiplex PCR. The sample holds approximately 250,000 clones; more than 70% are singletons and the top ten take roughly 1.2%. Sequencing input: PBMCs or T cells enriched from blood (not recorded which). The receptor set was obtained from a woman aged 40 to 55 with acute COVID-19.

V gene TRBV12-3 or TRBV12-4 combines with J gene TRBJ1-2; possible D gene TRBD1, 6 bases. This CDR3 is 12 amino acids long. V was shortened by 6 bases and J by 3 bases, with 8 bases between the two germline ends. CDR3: CASSQGYYGYTF. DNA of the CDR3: TGTGCCAGCAGCCAGGGGTACTATGGCTACACCTTC.

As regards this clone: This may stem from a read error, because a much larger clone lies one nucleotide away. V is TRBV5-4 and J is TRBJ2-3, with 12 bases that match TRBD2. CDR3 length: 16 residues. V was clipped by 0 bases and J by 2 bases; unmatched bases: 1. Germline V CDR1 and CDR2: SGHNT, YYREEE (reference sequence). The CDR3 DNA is TGTGCCAGCAGCTTGGGACTAGCGGGAGACACAGATACGCAGTATTTT. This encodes CASSLGLAGDTDTQYF.

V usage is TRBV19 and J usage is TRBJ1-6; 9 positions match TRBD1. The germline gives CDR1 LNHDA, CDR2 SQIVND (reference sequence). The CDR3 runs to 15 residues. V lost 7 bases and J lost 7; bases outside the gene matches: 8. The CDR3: CASTKIGQGNSPLHF. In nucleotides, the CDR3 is TGTGCCAGTACTAAGATAGGACAGGGGAATTCACCCCTCCACTTT.

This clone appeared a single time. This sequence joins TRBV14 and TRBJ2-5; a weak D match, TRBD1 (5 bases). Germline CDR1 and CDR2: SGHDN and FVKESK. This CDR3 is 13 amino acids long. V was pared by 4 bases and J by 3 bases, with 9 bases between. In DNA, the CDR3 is TGTGCCAGCAGCCTCCTACAGGAAGAGACCCAGTACTTC. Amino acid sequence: CASSLLQEETQYF.